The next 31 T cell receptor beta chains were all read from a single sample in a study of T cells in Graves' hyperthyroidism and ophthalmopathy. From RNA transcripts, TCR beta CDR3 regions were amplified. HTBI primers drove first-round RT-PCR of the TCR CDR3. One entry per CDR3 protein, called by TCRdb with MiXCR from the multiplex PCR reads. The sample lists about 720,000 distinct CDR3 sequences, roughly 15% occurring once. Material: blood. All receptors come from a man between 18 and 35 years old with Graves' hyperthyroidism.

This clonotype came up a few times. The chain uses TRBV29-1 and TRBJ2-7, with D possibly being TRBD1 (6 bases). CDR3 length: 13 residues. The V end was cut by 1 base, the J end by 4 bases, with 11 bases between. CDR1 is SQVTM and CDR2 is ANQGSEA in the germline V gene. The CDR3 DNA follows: TGCAGCGTTGAAGCTGGAGACAGGTACGAGCAGTACTTC. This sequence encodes CSVEAGDRYEQYF.

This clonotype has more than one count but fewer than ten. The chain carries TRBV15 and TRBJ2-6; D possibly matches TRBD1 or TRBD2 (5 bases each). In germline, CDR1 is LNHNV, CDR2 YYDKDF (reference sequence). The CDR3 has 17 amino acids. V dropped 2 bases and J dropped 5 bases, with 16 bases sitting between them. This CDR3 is CATSRSRDGAWANVLTF. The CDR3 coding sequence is TGTGCCACCAGCAGATCCCGGGACGGGGCCTGGGCCAACGTCCTGACTTTC.

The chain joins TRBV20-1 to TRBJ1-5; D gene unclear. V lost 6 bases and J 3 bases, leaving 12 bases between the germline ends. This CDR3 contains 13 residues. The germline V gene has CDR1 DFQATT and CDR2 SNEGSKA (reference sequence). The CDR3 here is CSASREVNQPQHF. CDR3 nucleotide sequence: TGCAGTGCATCTAGGGAAGTCAATCAGCCCCAGCATTTT.

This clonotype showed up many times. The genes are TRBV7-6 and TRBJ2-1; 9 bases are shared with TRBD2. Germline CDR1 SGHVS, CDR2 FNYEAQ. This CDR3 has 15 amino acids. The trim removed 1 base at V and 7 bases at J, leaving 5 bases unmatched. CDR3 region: CASSLVAGVRNEQFF. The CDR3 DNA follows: TGTGCCAGCAGCTTAGTAGCGGGAGTCCGTAATGAGCAGTTCTTC.

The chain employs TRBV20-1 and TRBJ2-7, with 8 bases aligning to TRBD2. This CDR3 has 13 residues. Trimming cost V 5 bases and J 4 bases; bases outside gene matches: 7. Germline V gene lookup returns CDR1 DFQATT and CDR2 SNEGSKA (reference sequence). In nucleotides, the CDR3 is TGCAGTGCTCAAAGCGGGAGAACTTACGAGCAGTACTTC. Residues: CSAQSGRTYEQYF.

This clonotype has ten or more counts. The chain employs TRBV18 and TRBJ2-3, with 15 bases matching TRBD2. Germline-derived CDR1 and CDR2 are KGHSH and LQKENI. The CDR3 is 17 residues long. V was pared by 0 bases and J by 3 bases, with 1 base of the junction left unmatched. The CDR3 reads CASSPPGLAGGTDTQYF. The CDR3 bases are TGTGCCAGCTCACCACCGGGACTAGCGGGAGGTACAGATACGCAGTATTTT.

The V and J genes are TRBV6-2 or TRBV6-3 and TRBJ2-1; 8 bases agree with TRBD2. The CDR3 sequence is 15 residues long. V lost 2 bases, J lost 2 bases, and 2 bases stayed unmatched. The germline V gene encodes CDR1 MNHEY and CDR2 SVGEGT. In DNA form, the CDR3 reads TGTGCCAGCAGTTACGGAGCGGGAGCCTACAATGAGCAGTTCTTC. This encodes CASSYGAGAYNEQFF.

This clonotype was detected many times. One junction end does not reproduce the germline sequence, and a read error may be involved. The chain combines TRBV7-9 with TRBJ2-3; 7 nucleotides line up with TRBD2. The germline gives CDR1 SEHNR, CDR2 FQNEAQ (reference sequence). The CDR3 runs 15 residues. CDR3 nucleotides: TGTGCCAGCAGTTTAGGAGCGGGGATCACAGATACGCAGTATTTT. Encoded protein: CASSLGAGITDTQYF.

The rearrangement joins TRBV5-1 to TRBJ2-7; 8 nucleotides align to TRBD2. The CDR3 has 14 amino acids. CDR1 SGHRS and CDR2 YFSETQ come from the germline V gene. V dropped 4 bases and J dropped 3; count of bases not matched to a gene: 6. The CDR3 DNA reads TGCGCCAGCAGCCCGAGCGGGAGTGACTACGAGCAGTACTTC. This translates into CASSPSGSDYEQYF.

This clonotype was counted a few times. In DNA form, the CDR3 reads TGTGCCAGCAGCCCAGAAGGACGCTCCTACAATGAGCAGTTCTTC. Protein product: CASSPEGRSYNEQFF. The chain recombines TRBV9 with TRBJ2-1; D uncertain. This CDR3 spans 15 amino acids. Germline CDR1 SGDLS, CDR2 YYNGEE. Trimming left V 4 bases short and J 0 bases short, with 11 bases between.

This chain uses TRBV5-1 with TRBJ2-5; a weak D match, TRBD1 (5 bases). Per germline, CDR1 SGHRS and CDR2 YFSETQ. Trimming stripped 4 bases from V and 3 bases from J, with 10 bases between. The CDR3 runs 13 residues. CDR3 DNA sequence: TGCGCCAGCAGCGAGACAGTGGAAGAGACCCAGTACTTC. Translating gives CASSETVEETQYF.

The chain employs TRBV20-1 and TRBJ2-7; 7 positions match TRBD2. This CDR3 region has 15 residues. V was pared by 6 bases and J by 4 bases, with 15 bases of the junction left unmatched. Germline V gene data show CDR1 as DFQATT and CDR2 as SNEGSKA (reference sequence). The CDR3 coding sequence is TGCAGTGCCGTAGTTATGGCGGGAGCTCGGTACGAGCAGTACTTC. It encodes CSAVVMAGARYEQYF.

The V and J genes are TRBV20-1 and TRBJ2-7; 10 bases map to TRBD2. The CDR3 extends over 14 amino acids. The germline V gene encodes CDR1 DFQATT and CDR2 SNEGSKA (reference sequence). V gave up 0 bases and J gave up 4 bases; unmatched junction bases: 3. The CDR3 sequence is CSARDLLAGYEQYF. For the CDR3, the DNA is TGCAGTGCTAGAGACTTACTAGCGGGATACGAGCAGTACTTC.

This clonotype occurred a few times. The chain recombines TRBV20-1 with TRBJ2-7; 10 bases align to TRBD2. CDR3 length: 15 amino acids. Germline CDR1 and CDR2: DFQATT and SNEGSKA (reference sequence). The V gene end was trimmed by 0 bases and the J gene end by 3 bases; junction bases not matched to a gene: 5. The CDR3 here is CSARDGTSAIYEQYF. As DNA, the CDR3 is TGCAGTGCTAGAGATGGGACTAGCGCAATCTACGAGCAGTACTTC.

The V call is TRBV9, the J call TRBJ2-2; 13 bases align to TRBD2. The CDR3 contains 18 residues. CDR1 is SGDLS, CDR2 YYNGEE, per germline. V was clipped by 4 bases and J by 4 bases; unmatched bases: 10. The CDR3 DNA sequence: TGTGCCAGCAGCCCCAGGACTAGCGGGAGTAAGGGCACCGGGGAGCTGTTTTTT. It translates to CASSPRTSGSKGTGELFF.

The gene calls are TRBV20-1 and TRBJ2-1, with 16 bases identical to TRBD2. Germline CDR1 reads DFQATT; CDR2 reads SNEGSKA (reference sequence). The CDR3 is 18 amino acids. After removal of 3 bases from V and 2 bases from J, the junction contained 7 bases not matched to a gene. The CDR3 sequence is CSARAAGLAGGPYNEQFF. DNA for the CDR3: TGCAGTGCTAGGGCGGCGGGACTAGCGGGAGGGCCCTACAATGAGCAGTTCTTC.

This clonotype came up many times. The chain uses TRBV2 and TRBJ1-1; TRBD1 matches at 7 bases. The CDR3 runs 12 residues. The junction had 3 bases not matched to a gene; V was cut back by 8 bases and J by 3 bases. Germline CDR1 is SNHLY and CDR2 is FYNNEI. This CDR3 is CASRQGYTEAFF. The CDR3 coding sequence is TGTGCCAGCCGACAGGGATACACTGAAGCTTTCTTT.

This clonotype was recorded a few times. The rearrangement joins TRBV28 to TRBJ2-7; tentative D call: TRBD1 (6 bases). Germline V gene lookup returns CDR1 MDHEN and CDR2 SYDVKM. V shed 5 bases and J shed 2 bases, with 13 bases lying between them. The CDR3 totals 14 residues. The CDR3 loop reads CASSPPTGAYEQYF. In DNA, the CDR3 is TGTGCCAGCAGTCCCCCGACAGGCGCCTACGAGCAGTACTTC.

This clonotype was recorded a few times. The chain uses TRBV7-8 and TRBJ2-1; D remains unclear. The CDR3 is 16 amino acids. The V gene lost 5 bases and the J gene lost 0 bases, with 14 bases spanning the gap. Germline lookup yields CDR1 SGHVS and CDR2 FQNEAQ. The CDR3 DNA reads TGTGCCAGCAGCCCTACCCCGTCACTCTCCTACAATGAGCAGTTCTTC. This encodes CASSPTPSLSYNEQFF.

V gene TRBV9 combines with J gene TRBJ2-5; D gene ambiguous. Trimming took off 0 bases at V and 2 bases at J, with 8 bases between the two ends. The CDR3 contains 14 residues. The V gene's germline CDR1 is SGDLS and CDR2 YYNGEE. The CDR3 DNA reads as TGTGCCAGCAGCGTAGAAGCGTCACAAGAGACCCAGTACTTC. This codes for CASSVEASQETQYF.

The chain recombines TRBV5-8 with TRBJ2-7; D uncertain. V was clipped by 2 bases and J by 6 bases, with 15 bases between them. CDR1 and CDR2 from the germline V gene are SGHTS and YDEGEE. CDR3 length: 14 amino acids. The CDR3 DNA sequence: TGTGCCAGCAGCTTTAATCATGGCGCCACCGAGCAGTACTTC. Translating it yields CASSFNHGATEQYF.

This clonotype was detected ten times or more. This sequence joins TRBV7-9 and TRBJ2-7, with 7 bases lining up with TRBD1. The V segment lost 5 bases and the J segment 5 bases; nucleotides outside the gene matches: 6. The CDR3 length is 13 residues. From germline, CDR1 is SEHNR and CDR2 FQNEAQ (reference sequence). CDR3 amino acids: CASSEQGINEQYF. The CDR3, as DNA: TGTGCCAGCAGCGAACAGGGGATCAACGAGCAGTACTTC.

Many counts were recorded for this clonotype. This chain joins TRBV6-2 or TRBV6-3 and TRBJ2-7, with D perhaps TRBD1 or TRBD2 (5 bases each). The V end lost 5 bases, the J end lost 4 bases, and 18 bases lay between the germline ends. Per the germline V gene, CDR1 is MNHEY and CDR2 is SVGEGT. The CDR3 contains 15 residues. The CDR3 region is CASSQLGRVGYEQYF. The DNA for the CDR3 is TGTGCCAGCAGTCAATTGGGACGAGTGGGGTACGAGCAGTACTTC.

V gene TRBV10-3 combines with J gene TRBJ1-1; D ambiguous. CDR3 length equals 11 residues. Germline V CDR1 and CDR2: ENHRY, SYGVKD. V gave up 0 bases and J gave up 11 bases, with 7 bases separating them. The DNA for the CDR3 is TGTGCCATCAGTGAGTCAAACGAGGCTTTCTTT. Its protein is CAISESNEAFF.

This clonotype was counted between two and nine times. CDR3 nucleotides: TGTGCCAGCAGCCAAGGACTAAACGGGAGGGGGGAGACCCAGTACTTC. Its protein is CASSQGLNGRGETQYF. The J gene is TRBJ2-5, the V gene TRBV3-1; 8 nucleotides agree with TRBD2. This CDR3 is built from 16 residues. Germline loops: CDR1 LGHDT, CDR2 YNNKEL (reference sequence). V shed 1 base and J 5 bases; nucleotides not matched to a gene: 9.

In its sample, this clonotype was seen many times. This CDR3 is CSARAWNIQYF. CDR3 coding DNA: TGCAGTGCTAGGGCCTGGAACATTCAGTACTTC. The V and J genes are TRBV20-1 and TRBJ2-4; no clear D. The CDR3 loop spans 11 amino acids. V was trimmed by 3 bases and J by 7 bases, leaving 7 bases between them. Germline lookup yields CDR1 DFQATT and CDR2 SNEGSKA (reference sequence).

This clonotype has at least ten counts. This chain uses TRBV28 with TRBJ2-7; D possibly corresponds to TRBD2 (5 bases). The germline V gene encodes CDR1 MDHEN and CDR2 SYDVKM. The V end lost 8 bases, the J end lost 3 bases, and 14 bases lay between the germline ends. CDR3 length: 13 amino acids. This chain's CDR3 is CASRRERVYEQYF. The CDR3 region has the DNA TGTGCCAGCCGAAGAGAGAGGGTCTACGAGCAGTACTTC. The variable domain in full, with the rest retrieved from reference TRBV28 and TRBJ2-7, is DVKVTQSSRYLVKRTGEKVFLECVQDMDHENMFWYRQDPGLGLRLIYFSYDVKMKEKGDIPEGYSVSREKKERFSLILESASTNQTSMYLCASRRERVYEQYFGPGTRLTVT.

The CDR3 sequence is CSAAQGRANQPQHF. The CDR3, as DNA: TGCAGTGCTGCCCAAGGGCGGGCAAATCAGCCCCAGCATTTT. V and J are TRBV20-1 and TRBJ1-5; D is uncertain. The CDR3 extends over 14 amino acids. From germline, CDR1 is DFQATT and CDR2 SNEGSKA (reference sequence). The germline V and J ends were trimmed by 5 bases and 4 bases, with 15 bases remaining between them.

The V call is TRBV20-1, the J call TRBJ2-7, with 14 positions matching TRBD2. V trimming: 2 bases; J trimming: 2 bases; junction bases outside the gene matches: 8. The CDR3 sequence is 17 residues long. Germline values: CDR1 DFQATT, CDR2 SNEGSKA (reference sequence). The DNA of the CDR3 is TGCAGTGCTAGATCGGGGACTAGCGGGAGTTTGACCTACGAGCAGTACTTC. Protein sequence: CSARSGTSGSLTYEQYF.

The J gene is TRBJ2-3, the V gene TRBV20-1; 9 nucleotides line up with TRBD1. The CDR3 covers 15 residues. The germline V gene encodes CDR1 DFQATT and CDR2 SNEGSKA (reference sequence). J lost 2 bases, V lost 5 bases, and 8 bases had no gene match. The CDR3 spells CSAPPRTGATDTQYF. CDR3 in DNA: TGCAGTGCTCCCCCCCGGACAGGGGCCACAGATACGCAGTATTTT.

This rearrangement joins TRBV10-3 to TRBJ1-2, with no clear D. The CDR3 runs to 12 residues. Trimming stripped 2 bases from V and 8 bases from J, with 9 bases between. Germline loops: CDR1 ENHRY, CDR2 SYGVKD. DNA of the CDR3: TGTGCCATCAGTGAGACGGTGTCGGGCTACACCTTC. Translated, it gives CAISETVSGYTF.